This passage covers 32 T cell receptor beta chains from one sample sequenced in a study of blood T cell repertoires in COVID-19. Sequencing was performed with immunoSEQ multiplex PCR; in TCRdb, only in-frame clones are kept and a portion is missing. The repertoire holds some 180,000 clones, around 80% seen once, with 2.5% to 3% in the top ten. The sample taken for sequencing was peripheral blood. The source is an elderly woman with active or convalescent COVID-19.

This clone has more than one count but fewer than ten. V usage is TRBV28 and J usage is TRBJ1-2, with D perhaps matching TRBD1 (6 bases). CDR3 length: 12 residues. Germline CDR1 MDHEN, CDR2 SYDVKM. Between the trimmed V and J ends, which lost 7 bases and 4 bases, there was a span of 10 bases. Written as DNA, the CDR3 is TGTGCCAGCACAACAGGGCTCTATGGCTACACCTTC. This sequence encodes CASTTGLYGYTF.

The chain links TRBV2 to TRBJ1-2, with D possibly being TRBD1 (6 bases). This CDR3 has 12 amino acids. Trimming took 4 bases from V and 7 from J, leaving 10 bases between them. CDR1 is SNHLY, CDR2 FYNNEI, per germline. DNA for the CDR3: TGTGCCAGCAGTGTAGGGACAAGTGGCTACACCTTC. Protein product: CASSVGTSGYTF.

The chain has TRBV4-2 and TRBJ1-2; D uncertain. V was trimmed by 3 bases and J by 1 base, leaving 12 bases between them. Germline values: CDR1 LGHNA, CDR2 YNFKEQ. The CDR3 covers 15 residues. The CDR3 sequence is CASSQTSTGNYGYTF. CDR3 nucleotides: TGTGCCAGCAGCCAGACCTCAACGGGTAACTATGGCTACACCTTC.

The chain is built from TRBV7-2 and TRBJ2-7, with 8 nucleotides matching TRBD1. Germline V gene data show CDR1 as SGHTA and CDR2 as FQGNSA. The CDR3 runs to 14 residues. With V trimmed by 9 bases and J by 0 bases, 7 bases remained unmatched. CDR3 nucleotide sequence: TGTGCCAGTACTAGAGGGACAGGCTCCTACGAGCAGTACTTC. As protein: CASTRGTGSYEQYF.

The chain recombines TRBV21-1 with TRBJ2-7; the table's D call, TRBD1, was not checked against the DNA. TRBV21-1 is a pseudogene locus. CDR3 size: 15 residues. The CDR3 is CASSKVAGCPYEQYF. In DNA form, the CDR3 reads TGTGCCAGCAGCAAAGTCGCAGGGTGCCCCTACGAGCAGTACTTC.

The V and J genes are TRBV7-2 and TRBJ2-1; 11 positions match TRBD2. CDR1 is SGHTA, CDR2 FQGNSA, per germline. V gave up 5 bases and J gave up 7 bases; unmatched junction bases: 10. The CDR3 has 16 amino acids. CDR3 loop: CASSRNLAGGMNEQFF. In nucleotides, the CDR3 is TGTGCCAGCAGCCGTAACCTAGCGGGGGGTATGAATGAGCAGTTCTTC.

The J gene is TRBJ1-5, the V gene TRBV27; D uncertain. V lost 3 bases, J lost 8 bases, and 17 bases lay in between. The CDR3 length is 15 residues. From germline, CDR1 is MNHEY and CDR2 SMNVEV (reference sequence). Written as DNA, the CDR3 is TGTGCCAGCAGTTTGGGAGTAACCTCGAGGGAGCCCCAGCATTTT. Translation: CASSLGVTSREPQHF.

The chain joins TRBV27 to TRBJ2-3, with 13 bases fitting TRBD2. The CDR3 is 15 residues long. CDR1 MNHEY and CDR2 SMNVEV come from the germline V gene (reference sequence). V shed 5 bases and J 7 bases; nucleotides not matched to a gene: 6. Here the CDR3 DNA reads TGTGCCAGCAGTGTGGGACTAGCGGGGCGAAATACGCAGTATTTT. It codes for CASSVGLAGRNTQYF.

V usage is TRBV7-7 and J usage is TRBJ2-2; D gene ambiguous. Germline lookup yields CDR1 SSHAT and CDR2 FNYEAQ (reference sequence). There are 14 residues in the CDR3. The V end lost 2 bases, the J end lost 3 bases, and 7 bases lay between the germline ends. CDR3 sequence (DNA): TGTGCCAGCAGCTTAAACAGCTACACCGGGGAGCTGTTTTTT. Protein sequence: CASSLNSYTGELFF. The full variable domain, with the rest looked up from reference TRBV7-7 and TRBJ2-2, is GAGVSQSPRYKVTKRGQDVTLRCDPISSHATLYWYQQALGQGPEFLTYFNYEAQPDKSGLPSDRFSAERPEGSISTLTIQRTEQRDSAMYRCASSLNSYTGELFFGEGSRLTVL.

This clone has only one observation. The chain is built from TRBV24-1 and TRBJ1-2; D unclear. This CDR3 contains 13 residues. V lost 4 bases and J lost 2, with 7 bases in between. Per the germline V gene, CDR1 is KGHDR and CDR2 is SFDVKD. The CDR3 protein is CATSERANYGYTF. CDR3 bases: TGTGCCACCAGTGAGAGGGCCAACTATGGCTACACCTTC.

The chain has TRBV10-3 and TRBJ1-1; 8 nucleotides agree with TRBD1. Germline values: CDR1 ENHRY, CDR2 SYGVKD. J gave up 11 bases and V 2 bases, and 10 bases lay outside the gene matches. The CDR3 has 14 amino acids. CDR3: CAISEGQGVEGAFF. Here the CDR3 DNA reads TGTGCCATCAGTGAGGGACAGGGAGTCGAGGGGGCTTTCTTT.

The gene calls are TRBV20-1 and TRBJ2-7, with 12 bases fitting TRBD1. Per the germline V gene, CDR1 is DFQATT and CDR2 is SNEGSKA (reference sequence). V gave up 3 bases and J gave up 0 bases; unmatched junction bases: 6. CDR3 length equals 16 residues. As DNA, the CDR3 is TGCAGTGCTAGTATCGGGACAGGGGGCGCCTCCTACGAGCAGTACTTC. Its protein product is CSASIGTGGASYEQYF.

For the CDR3, the DNA is TGCGCCAGCAGCTTGGTAGCGGGGGGCATTCGGGAGACCCAGTACTTC. Its translation: CASSLVAGGIRETQYF. The rearrangement joins TRBV5-1 to TRBJ2-5; 10 positions agree with TRBD2. J lost 5 bases, V lost 0 bases, and 7 bases had no gene match. The germline CDR1 and CDR2 sequences are SGHRS and YFSETQ. CDR3 size: 16 residues.

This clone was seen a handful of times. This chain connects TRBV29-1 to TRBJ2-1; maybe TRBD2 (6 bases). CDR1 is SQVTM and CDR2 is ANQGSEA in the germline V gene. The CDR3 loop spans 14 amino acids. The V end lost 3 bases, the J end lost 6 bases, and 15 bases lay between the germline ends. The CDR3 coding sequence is TGCAGCGTTGATACCCGGGGACTGGGCAATGAGCAGTTCTTC. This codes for CSVDTRGLGNEQFF.

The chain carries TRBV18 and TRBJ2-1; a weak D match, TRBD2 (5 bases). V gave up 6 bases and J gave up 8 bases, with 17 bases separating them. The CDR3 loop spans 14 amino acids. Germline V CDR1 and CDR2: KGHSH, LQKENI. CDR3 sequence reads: CASSRGPRGDEQFF. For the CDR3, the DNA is TGTGCCAGCTCCCGAGGGCCAAGAGGCGATGAGCAGTTCTTC.

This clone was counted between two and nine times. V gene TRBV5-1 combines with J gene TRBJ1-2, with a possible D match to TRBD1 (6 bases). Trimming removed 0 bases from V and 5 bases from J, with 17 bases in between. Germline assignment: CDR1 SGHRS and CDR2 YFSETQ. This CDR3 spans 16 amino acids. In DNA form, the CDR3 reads TGCGCCAGCAGCTTGGGTTCCACAGGGCCTCAATATGGCTACACCTTC. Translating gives CASSLGSTGPQYGYTF.

CDR3 DNA: TGTGCCAGCAGCACCATGGGGACTCCAGCGCAGGATACGCAGTATTTT. It is translated as CASSTMGTPAQDTQYF. The chain recombines TRBV5-5 with TRBJ2-3; D is possibly TRBD2 (6 bases). Germline values: CDR1 SGHKS, CDR2 YYEKEE (reference sequence). CDR3 length: 16 residues. The V and J ends lost 4 bases and 6 bases respectively, with 21 bases between them.

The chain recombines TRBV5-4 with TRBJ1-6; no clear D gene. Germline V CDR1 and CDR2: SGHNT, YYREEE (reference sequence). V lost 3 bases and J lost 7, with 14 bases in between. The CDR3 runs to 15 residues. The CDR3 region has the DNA TGTGCCAGCAGCTCCTCACAGACGGCGAATTCACCCCTCCACTTT. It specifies CASSSSQTANSPLHF.

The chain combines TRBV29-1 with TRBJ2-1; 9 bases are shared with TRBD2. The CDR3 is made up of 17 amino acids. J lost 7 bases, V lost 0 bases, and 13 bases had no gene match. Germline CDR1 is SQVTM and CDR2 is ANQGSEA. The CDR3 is CSVEENRWRGGRNEQFF. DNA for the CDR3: TGCAGCGTTGAAGAGAATAGATGGCGGGGGGGCCGAAATGAGCAGTTCTTC.

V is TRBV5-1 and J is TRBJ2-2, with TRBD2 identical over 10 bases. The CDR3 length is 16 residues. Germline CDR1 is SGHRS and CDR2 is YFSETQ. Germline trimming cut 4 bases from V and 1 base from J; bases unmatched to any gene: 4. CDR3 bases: TGCGCCAGCAGCATCCTAGCGGGGGTGAACACCGGGGAGCTGTTTTTT. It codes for CASSILAGVNTGELFF.

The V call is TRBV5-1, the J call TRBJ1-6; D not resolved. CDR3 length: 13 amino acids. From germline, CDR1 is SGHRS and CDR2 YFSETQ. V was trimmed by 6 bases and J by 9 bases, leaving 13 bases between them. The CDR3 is CASNDGGRSPLHF. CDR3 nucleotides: TGCGCCAGCAACGACGGAGGGCGTTCACCCCTCCACTTT.

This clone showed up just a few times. Here the CDR3 DNA reads TGTGCCAGCAGCGGAACAGGGATGGAGGGCTACACCTTC. It is translated as CASSGTGMEGYTF. V usage is TRBV5-8 and J usage is TRBJ1-2; D perhaps matches TRBD1 (6 bases). The length of the CDR3 is 13 residues. From germline, CDR1 is SGHTS and CDR2 YDEGEE. The germline V and J ends were trimmed by 4 bases and 8 bases, with 15 bases remaining between them.

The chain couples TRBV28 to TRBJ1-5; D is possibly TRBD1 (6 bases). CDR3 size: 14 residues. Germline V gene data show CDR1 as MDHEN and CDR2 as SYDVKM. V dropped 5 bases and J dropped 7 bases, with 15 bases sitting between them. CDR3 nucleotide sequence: TGTGCCAGCAGTCCAGGTCAGGGGCTGCAGCCCCAGCATTTT. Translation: CASSPGQGLQPQHF.

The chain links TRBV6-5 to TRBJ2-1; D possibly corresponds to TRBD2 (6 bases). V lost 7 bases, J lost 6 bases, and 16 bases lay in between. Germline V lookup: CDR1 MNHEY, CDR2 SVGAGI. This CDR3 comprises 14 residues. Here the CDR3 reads CASKDGGESNEQFF. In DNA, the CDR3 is TGTGCCAGCAAGGACGGAGGGGAGAGCAATGAGCAGTTCTTC.

CDR3 bases: TGCAGCGCCAGGGCAGGGAACACTGAAGCTTTCTTT. It translates to CSARAGNTEAFF. V gene TRBV29-1 combines with J gene TRBJ1-1; maybe TRBD1 (5 bases). The CDR3 covers 12 residues. V dropped 7 bases and J dropped 1 base, with 10 bases sitting between them. CDR1 is SQVTM and CDR2 is ANQGSEA in the germline V gene.

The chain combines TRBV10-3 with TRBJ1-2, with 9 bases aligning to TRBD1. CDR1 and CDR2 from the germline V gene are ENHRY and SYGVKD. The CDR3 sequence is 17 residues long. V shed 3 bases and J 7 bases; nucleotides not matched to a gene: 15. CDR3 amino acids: CAISDGTGSPGRSGYTF. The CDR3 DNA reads TGTGCCATCAGTGACGGGACAGGGAGCCCCGGGAGGAGTGGCTACACCTTC.

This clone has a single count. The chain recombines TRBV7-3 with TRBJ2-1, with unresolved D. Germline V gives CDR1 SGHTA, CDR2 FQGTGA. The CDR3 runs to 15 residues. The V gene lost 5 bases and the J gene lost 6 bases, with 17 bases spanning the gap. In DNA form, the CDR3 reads TGTGCCAGCAGCACCGCTAGGTCCCCCCTCAATGAGCAGTTCTTC. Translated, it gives CASSTARSPLNEQFF.

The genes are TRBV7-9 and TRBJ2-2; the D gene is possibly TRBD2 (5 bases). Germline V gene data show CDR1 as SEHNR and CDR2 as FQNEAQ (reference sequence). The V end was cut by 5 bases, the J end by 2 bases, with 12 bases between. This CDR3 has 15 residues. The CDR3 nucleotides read TGTGCCAGCAGCCAAGGACTCGGCAACACCGGGGAGCTGTTTTTT. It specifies CASSQGLGNTGELFF. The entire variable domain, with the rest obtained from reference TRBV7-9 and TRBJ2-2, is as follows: DTGVSQNPRHKITKRGQNVTFRCDPISEHNRLYWYRQTLGQGPEFLTYFQNEAQLEKSRLLSDRFSAERPKGSFSTLEIQRTEQGDSAMYLCASSQGLGNTGELFFGEGSRLTVL.

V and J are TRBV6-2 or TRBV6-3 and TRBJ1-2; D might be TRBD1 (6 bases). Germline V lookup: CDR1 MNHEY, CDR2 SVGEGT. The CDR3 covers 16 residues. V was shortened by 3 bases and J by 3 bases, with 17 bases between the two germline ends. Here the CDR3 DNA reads TGTGCCAGCAGTTATTCCAGACGTGCAGGGGACTATGGCTACACCTTC. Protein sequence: CASSYSRRAGDYGYTF.

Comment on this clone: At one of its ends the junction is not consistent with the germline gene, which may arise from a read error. The CDR3 protein is CASTPQTSGGVHEQYF. The CDR3 DNA sequence: TGTGCCAGCACACCACAAACTAGCGGGGGAGTACACGAGCAGTACTTC. This chain connects TRBV18 to TRBJ2-7, with TRBD2 matching 11 bases. The germline V gene encodes CDR1 KGHSH and CDR2 LQKENI. The CDR3 runs 16 residues.

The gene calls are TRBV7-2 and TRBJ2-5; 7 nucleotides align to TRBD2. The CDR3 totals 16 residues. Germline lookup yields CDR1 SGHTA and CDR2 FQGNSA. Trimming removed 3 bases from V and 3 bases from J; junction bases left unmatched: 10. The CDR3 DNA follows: TGTGCCAGCAGCTTCCAGTGGGGCCGGGGGGAAGAGACCCAGTACTTC. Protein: CASSFQWGRGEETQYF.

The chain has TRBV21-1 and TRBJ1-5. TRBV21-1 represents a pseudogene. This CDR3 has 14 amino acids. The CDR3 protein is CASSNHRGNQPQHF. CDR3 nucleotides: TGTGCCAGCAGCAATCACCGGGGCAATCAGCCCCAGCATTTT.